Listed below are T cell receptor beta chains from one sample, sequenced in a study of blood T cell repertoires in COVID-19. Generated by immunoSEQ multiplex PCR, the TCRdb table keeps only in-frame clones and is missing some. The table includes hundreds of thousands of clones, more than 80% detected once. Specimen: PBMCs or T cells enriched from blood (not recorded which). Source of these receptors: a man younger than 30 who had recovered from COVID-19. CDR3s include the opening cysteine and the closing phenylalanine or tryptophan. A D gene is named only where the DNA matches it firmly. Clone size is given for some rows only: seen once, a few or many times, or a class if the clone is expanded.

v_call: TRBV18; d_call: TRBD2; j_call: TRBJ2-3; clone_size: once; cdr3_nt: TGTGCCAGCTCACCACCTGATTTTGCTAGCGGGAGGGTCCTGGATACGCAGTATTTT; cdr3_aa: CASSPPDFASGRVLDTQYF
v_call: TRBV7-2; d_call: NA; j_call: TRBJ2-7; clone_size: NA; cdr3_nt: TGTGCCAGCAGCTTAGGTGGCCGGGTGTTGGACGAGCAGTACTTC; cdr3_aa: CASSLGGRVLDEQYF
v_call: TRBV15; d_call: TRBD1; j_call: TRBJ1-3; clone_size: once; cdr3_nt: TGTGCCACCAGCAGCTCCTCCGGGACAGGGTTTCTTGGAAACACCATATATTTT; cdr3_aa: CATSSSSGTGFLGNTIYF
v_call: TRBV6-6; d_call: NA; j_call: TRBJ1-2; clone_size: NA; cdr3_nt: TGTGCCAGCAGTTGGATCTCAGGGGATGGCTACACCTTC; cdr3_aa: CASSWISGDGYTF
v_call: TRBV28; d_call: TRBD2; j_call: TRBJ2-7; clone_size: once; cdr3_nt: TGTGCCAGCAGGGGGACTAGCGACTCCTACGAGCAGTACTTC; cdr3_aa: CASRGTSDSYEQYF
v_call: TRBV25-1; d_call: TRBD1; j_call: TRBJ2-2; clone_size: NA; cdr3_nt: TGTGCCAGCAGTGATGTGGGCAGGGGGCACACCGGGGAGCTGTTTTTT; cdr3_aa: CASSDVGRGHTGELFF
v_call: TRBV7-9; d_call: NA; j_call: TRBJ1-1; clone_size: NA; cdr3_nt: TGTGCCAGCAGCTCCCGGAGGGGAGCTTTCTTT; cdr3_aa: CASSSRRGAFF
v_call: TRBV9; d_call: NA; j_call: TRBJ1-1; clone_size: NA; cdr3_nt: TGTGCCAGCAGCGCTCGTTCAGGGGAGAACACTGAAGCTTTCTTT; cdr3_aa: CASSARSGENTEAFF
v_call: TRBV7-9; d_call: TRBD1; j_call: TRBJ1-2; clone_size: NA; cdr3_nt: TGTGCCAGCAGCTCCCTTTCAGGGGGCGGCTATGGCTACACCTTC; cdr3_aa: CASSSLSGGGYGYTF
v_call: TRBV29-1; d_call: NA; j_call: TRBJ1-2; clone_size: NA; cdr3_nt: TGCAGCGTTGAAGATCTTCCAAAGGAGACTGGCTACACCTTC; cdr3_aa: CSVEDLPKETGYTF
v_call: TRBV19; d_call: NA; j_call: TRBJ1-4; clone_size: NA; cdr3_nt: TGTGCCAGTAGTTACTCCGGAACTAATGAAAAACTGTTTTTT; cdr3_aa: CASSYSGTNEKLFF
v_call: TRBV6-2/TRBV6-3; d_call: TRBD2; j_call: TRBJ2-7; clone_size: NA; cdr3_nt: TGTGCCAGCAGTCCCCAGACTAGCGGGAGCTCCTACGAGCAGTACTTC; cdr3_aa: CASSPQTSGSSYEQYF
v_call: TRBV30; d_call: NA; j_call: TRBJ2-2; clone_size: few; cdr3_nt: TGTGCCTGGAGCATGCGTTCCGGGGAGCTGTTTTTT; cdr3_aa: CAWSMRSGELFF
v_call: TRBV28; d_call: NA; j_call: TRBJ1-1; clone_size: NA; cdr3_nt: TGTGCCGGCCGAGGCGGGGGAAGTTTCACTGAAGCTTTCTTT; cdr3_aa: CAGRGGGSFTEAFF
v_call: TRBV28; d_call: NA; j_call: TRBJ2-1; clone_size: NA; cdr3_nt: TGTGCCAGCAGTCGAGTGTTCTATGAGCAGTTCTTC; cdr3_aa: CASSRVFYEQFF
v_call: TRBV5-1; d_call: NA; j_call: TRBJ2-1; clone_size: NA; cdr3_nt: TGCGCCAGCGGGGGCGAGGGGATACAGTTCTTC; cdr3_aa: CASGGEGIQFF
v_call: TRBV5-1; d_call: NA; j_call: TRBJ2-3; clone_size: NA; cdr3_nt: TGCGCCAGCAGCCCGGAGGGACTTAACACAGATACGCAGTATTTT; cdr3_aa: CASSPEGLNTDTQYF
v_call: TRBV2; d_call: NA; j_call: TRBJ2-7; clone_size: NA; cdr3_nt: TGTGCCAGCAGTGAGGAGGGAAGAGCTTACGAGCAGTACTTC; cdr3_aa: CASSEEGRAYEQYF
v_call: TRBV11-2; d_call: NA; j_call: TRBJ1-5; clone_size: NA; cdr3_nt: TGTGCCAGCAGTTGGAAACCGGACAGCCCTTATAGCAATCAGCCCCAGCATTTT; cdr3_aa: CASSWKPDSPYSNQPQHF
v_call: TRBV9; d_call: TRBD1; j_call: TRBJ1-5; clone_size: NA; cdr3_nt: TGTGCCAGCAGCGCAGGGACAGGGGGGAGCAATCAGCCCCAGCATTTT; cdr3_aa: CASSAGTGGSNQPQHF
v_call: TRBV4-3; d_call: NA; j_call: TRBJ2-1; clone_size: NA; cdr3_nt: TGCGCCAGCAGCCAAGTTGCGAGGGCCCTTAACAATGAGCAGTTCTTC; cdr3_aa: CASSQVARALNNEQFF
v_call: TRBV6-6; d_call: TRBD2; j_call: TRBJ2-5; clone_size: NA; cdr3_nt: TGTGCCAGCAGTCTCGGACTAGCGGGGGGTAGGGAGGAGACCCAGTACTTC; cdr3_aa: CASSLGLAGGREETQYF
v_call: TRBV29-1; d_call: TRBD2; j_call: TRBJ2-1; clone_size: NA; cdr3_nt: TGCAGCGTTGAAGATTGGGGGGGAGCTGACAATGAGCAGTTCTTC; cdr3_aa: CSVEDWGGADNEQFF
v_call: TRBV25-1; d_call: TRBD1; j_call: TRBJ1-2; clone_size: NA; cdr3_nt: TGTGCCAGCTTACCGTCGGGACAGTTCTATGGCTACACCTTC; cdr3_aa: CASLPSGQFYGYTF
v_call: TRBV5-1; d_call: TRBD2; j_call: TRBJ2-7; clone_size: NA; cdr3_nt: TGCGCCAGCAGCTCCACCTCCTCAGGGTCCAGCGGGGAGGGCATGTACTTC; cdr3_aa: CASSSTSSGSSGEGMYF
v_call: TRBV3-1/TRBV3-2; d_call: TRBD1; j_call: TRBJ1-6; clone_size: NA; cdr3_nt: TGTGCCAGCAGCCCCACGACAGGGATGGGTTCACCCCTCCACTTT; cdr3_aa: CASSPTTGMGSPLHF
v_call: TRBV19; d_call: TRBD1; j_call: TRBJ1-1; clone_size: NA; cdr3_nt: TGTGCCAGTATGGACAGGGCCGCCTGGTTCACTGAAGCTTTCTTT; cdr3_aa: CASMDRAAWFTEAFF
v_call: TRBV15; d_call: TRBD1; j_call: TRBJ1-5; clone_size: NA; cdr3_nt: TGTGCCACCAGCAGAGAGGGAGAGAGGACAGGGTTTTTCGGCAATCAGCCCCAGCATTTT; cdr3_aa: CATSREGERTGFFGNQPQHF
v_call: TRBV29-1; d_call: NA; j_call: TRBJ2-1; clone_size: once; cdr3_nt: TGCAGCGCTATCTTCCGGAATGAGCAGTTCTTC; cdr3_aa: CSAIFRNEQFF
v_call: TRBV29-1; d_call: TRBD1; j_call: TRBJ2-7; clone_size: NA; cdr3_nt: TGCAGCACCCCGGGACAGGGGGCGTCCGAGCAGTACTTC; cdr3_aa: CSTPGQGASEQYF
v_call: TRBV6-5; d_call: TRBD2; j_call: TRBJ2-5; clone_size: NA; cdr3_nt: TGTGCCAGCAGTTACACGGGGGGATCGGAGACCCAGTACTTC; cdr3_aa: CASSYTGGSETQYF
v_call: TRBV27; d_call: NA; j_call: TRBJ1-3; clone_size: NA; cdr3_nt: TGTGCCAGCAGTTCCTCAGGGACTGGAAACACCATATATTTT; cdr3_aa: CASSSSGTGNTIYF
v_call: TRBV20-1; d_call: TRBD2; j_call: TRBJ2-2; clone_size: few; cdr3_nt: TGCAGTGCTAGTACTAGCGGTAACACCGGGGAGCTGTTTTTT; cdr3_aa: CSASTSGNTGELFF
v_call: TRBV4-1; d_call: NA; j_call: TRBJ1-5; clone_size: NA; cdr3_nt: TGCGCCAGCAGCCAAGGGGGGCGTAGCAATCAGCCCCAGCATTTT; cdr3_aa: CASSQGGRSNQPQHF
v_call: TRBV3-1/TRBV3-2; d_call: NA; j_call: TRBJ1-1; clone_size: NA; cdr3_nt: TGTGCCAGCAGCCAAGACAGGTTCCCCACTGAAGCTTTCTTT; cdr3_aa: CASSQDRFPTEAFF
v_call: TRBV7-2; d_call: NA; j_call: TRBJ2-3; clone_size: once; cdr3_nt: TGTGCCAGCTGCCGGGATTGGACAGATACGCAGTATTTT; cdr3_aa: CASCRDWTDTQYF
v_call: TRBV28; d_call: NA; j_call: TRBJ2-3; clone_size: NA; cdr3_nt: TGTGCCAGCAGTTTCTTCGGGACTGCGGCAGATACGCAGTATTTT; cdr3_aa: CASSFFGTAADTQYF
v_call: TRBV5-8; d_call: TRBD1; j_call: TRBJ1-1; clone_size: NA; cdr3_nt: TGTGCCAGCAGCTTTCCGAGGGGGCTTACTGAAGCTTTCTTT; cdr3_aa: CASSFPRGLTEAFF
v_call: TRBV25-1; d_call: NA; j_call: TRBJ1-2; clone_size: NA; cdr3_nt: TGTGCCAGCAGTGAGCACCTCGGGCCGGGGGGTGGCTACACCTTC; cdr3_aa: CASSEHLGPGGGYTF
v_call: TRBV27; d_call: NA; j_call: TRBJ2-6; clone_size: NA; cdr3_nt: TGTGCCAGCAGTTTATACTCGCCGGGGGCAGGGGGCTCTGGGGCCAACGTCCTGACTTTC; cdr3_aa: CASSLYSPGAGGSGANVLTF
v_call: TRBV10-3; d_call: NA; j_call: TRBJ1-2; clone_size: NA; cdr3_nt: TGTGCCATCCAACCCCGACAGTCGGATGGCTACACCTTC; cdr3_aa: CAIQPRQSDGYTF
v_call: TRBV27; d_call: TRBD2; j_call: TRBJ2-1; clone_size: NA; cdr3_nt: TGTGCCAGCAGTATCCTTAAGCGGGAGGGTTCCAATGAGCAGTTCTTC; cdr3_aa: CASSILKREGSNEQFF
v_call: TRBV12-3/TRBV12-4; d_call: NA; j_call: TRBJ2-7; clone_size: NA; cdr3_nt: TGTGCCAGCAGTTCGGACAGTAGCTACGAGCAGTACTTC; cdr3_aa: CASSSDSSYEQYF
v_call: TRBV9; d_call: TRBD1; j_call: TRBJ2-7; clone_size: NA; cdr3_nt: TGTGCCAGCAGTCCCGGGACAGCCGTTTCCTACGAGCAGTACTTC; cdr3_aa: CASSPGTAVSYEQYF
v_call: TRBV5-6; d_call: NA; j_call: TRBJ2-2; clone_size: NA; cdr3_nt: TGTGCCAGCAGCACCTCACAAAGCACCGGGGAGCTGTTTTTT; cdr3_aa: CASSTSQSTGELFF
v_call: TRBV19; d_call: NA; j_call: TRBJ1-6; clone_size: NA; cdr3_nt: TGTGCCAGTAATAATCAGGGGAATGGTAATTCACCCCTCCACTTT; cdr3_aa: CASNNQGNGNSPLHF
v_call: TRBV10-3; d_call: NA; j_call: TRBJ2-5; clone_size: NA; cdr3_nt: TGTGCCATCAGTGATCACAGAAAATTACAAGAGACCCAGTACTTC; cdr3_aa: CAISDHRKLQETQYF
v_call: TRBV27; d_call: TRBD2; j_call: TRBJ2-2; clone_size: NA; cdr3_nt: TGTGCCAGCAGTCAACCGGGACTAACAAGTAGCGGGGAGCTGTTTTTT; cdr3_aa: CASSQPGLTSSGELFF